Listed below are T cell receptor beta chains from one sample, sequenced in a study of T-cell memory formation after mild COVID-19. From the 5' RACE reads, TCRdb called clonotypes with MiXCR, one entry per CDR3 protein. Seen here are hundreds of thousands of distinct CDR3 sequences, around 25% observed once, and the top ten hold approximately 13%. The material sequenced was PBMCs or a T cell subset sorted from them (not recorded which). The receptors derive from an adult woman who had mild COVID-19 (a few samples of this study predate the infection). Cell type and time point are not known. Each CDR3 is given with its conserved first and last residue. A D gene is named only where the DNA matches it firmly. Clone size is not always given. Where it is, it says once, few, many or a class for expanded clones.

>few|TRBV7-9|.|TRBJ2-1
CASSFGDSDEQFF
TGTGCCAGCAGCTTTGGGGATAGCGATGAGCAGTTCTTC
>few|TRBV4-3|TRBD2|TRBJ2-1
CASSQDRGDNEQFF
TGCGCCAGCAGCCAAGATCGGGGGGACAATGAGCAGTTCTTC
>many|TRBV7-2|.|TRBJ2-5
CASSLVAGGETQYF
TGTGCCAGCAGCTTAGTCGCCGGAGGAGAGACCCAGTACTTC
>few|TRBV3-1|TRBD1|TRBJ1-1
CASSQASRAGGLAFF
TGTGCCAGCAGCCAAGCATCCAGGGCAGGGGGCTTAGCTTTCTTT
>.|TRBV29-1|.|TRBJ2-5
CSVAGRYQETQYF
TGCAGCGTTGCGGGCAGGTACCAAGAGACCCAGTACTTC
>few|TRBV12-3/TRBV12-4|.|TRBJ1-3
CASSLKNSGNTIYF
TGTGCCAGCAGTTTAAAGAACTCTGGAAACACCATATATTTT
>.|TRBV18|TRBD1|TRBJ1-2
CASSPGQGSGYTF
TGTGCCAGCTCGCCCGGACAGGGCTCCGGCTACACCTTC
>.|TRBV9|TRBD2|TRBJ2-2
CASSDSGGVNTGELFF
TGTGCCAGCAGCGATAGCGGGGGGGTAAACACCGGGGAGCTGTTTTTT
>few|TRBV20-1|TRBD2|TRBJ2-1
CSASGTSGRLEQFF
TGCAGTGCGTCCGGGACTAGCGGGAGGCTTGAGCAGTTCTTC
>.|TRBV7-3|.|TRBJ1-2
CASSPQQGSLATF
TGTGCCAGCAGCCCCCAGCAGGGGAGTCTTGCCACCTTC